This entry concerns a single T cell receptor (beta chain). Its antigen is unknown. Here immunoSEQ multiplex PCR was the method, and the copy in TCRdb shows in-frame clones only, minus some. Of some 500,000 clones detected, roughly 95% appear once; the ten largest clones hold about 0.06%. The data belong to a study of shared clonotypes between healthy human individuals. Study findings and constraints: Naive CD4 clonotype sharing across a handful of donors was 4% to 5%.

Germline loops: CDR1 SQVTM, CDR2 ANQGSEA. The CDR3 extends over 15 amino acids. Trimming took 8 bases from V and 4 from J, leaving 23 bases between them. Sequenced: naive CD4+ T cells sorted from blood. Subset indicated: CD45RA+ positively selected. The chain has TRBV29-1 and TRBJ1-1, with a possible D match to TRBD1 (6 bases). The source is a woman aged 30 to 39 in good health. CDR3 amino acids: CSTRGRGARGTEAFF. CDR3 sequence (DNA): TGCAGCACCCGGGGTCGGGGGGCGCGGGGCACTGAAGCTTTCTTT. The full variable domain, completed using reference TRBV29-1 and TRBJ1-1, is SAVISQKPSRDICQRGTSLTIQCQVDSQVTMMFWYRQQPGQSLTLIATANQGSEATYESGFVIDKFPISRPNLTFSTLTVSNMSPEDSSIYLCSTRGRGARGTEAFFGQGTRLTVV.